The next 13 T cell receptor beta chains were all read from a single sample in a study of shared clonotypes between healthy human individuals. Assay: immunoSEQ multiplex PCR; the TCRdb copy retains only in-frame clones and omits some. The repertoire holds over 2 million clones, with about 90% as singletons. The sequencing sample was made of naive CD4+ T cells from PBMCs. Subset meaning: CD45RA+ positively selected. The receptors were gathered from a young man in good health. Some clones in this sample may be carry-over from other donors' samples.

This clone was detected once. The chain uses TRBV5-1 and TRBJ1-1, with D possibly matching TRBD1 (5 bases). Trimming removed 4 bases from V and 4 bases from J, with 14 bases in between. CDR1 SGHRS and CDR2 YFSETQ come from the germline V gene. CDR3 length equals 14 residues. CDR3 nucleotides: TGCGCCAGCAGCCTGACAGAGCTGAGCACTGAAGCTTTCTTT. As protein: CASSLTELSTEAFF.

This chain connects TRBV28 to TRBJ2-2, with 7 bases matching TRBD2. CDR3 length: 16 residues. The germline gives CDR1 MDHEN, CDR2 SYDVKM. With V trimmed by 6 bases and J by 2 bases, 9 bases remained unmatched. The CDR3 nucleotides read TGTGCCAGCAGCCGCCTTGGACTAGGAAACACCGGGGAGCTGTTTTTT. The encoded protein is CASSRLGLGNTGELFF.

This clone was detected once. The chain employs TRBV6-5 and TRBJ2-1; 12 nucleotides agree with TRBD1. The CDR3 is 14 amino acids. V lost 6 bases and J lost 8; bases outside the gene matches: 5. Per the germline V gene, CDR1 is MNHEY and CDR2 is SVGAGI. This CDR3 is CASRRDRGQDEQFF. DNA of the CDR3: TGTGCCAGCAGACGGGACAGGGGGCAGGATGAGCAGTTCTTC.

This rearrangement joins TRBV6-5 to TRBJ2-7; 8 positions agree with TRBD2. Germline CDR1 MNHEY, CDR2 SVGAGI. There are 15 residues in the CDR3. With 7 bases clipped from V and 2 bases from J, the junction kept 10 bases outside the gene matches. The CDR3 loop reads CASTRGGGRTYEQYF. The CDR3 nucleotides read TGTGCCAGCACTAGGGGGGGCGGGAGGACCTACGAGCAGTACTTC.

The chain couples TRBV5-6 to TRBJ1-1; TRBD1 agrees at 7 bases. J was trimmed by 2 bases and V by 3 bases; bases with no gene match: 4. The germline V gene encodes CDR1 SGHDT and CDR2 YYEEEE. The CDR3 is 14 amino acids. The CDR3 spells CASSWRQGNTEAFF. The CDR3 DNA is TGTGCCAGCAGCTGGCGACAGGGTAACACTGAAGCTTTCTTT.

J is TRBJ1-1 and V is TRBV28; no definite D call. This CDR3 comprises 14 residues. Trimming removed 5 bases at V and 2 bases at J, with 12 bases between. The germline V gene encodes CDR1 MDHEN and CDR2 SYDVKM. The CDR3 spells CASSPGSGNTEAFF. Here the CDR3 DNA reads TGTGCCAGCAGTCCCGGGTCAGGCAACACTGAAGCTTTCTTT.

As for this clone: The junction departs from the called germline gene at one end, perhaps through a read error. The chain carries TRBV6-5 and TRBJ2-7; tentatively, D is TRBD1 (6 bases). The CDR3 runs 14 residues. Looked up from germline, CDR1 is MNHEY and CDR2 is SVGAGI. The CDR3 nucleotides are TGTGCCAGCAGTCTAGGGACATTATCCTCCGAGCAGTACTTC. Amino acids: CASSLGTLSSEQYF.

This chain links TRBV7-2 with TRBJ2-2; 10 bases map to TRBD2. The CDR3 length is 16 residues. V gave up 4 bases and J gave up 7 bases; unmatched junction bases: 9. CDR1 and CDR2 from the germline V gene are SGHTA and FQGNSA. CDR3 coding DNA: TGTGCCAGCAGCTCCCAAAGCGGGAGGGGTGGCGGGGAGCTGTTTTTT. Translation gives CASSSQSGRGGGELFF. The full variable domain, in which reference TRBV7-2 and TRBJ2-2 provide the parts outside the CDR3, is GAGVSQSPSNKVTEKGKDVELRCDPISGHTALYWYRQSLGQGLEFLIYFQGNSAPDKSGLPSDRFSAERTGGSVSTLTIQRTQQEDSAVYLCASSSQSGRGGGELFFGEGSRLTVL.

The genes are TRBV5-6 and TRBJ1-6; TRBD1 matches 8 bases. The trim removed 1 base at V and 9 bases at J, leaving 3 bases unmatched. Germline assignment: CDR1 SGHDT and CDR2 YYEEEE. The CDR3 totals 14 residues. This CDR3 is CASSLTGGTSPLHF. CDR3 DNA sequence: TGTGCCAGCAGCTTGACAGGGGGAACTTCACCCCTCCACTTT.

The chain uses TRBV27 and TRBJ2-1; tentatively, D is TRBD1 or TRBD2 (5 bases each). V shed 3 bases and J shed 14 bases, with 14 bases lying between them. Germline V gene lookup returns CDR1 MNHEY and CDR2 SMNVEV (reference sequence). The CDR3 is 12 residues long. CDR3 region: CASSFRGMGEFF. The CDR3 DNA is TGTGCCAGCAGTTTTAGGGGTATGGGGGAGTTCTTC.

CDR3 loop: CSAYESHEQYF. The DNA of the CDR3 is TGCAGTGCTTATGAGTCCCACGAGCAGTACTTC. V usage is TRBV20-1 and J usage is TRBJ2-7; no clear D gene. The CDR3 contains 11 residues. Germline V gives CDR1 DFQATT, CDR2 SNEGSKA (reference sequence). V was pared by 5 bases and J by 5 bases, with 10 bases between.

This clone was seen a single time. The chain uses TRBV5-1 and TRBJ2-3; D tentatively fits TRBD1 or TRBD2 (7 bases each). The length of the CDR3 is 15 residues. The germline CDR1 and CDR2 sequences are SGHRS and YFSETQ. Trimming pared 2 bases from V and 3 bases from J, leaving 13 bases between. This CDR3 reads CASSFRGEGTDTQYF. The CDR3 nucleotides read TGCGCCAGCAGCTTCAGGGGGGAGGGAACAGATACGCAGTATTTT.

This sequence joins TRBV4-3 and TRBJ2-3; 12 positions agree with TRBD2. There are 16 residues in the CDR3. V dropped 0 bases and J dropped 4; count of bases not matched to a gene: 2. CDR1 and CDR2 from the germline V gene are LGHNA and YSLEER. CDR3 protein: CASSQEPSGRADTQYF. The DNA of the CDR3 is TGCGCCAGCAGCCAAGAGCCTAGCGGGAGGGCAGATACGCAGTATTTT.